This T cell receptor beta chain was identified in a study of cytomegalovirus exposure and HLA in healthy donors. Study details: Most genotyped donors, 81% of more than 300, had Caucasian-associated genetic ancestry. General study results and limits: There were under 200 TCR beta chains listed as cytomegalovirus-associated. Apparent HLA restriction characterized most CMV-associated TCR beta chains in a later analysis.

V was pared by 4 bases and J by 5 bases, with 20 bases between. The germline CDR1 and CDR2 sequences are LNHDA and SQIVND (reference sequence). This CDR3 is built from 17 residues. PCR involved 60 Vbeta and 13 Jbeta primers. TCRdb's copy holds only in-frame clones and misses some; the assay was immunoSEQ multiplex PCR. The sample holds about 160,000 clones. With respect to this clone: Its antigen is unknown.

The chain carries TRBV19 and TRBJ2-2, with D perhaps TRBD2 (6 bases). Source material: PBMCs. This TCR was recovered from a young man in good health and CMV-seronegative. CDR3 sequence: CASSNRGTLGMTGELFF. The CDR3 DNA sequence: TGTGCCAGTAGTAACAGAGGGACTCTTGGAATGACCGGGGAGCTGTTTTTT.